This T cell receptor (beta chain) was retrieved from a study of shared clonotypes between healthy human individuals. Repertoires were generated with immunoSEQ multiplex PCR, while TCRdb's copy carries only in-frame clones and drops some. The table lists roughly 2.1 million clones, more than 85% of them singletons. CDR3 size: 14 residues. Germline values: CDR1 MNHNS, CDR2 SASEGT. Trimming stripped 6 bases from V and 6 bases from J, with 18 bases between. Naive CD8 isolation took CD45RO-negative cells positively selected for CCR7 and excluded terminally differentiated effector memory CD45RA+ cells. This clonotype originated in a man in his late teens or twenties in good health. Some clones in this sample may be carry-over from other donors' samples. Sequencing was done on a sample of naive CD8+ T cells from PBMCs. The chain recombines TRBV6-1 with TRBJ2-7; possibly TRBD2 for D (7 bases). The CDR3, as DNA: TGTGCCAGCAGGGGGGGGCCCCGAGGGCCCGAGCAGTACTTC. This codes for CASRGGPRGPEQYF.